A single sample is the source of the 2 T cell receptor beta chains below, sequenced in a study of T cells in Graves' hyperthyroidism and ophthalmopathy. Amplification of TCR beta CDR3 regions used RNA as the template. TCR CDR3 regions were first amplified by RT-PCR with HTBI primers. Each CDR3 protein is one row after TCRdb ran MiXCR on the multiplex PCR reads. The data contain roughly 240,000 distinct CDR3 sequences, approximately 23% of them singletons. Sequencing was performed on blood. These receptors were collected from a woman aged 40 to 50 with Graves' ophthalmopathy.

This clonotype was recorded many times. The chain has TRBV9 and TRBJ1-5; no firm D call. The CDR3 spans 15 residues. The V end was cut by 6 bases, the J end by 7 bases, with 20 bases between. CDR1 SGDLS and CDR2 YYNGEE come from the germline V gene. The CDR3 nucleotides read TGTGCCAGCAACCCCAGTGGGGTCGCGGGACAGCCCCAGCATTTT. Translating gives CASNPSGVAGQPQHF.

The table lists this clonotype with many counts. This chain joins TRBV9 and TRBJ2-7, with 7 bases matching TRBD2. The CDR3 is 14 amino acids. J was trimmed by 1 base and V by 3 bases; bases with no gene match: 4. Per the germline V gene, CDR1 is SGDLS and CDR2 is YYNGEE. The CDR3 nucleotides read TGTGCCAGCAGCGCTGGAGCGGGGTCCTACGAGCAGTACTTC. Translating it yields CASSAGAGSYEQYF.